These 29 T cell receptor beta chains originate from one sample sequenced in a study of T cell repertoires in cytomegalovirus infection (dated by TCRdb to between 2018 and 2020). The treatment or condition label of this sample denotes: in vitro stimulation with specific CMV peptide epitopes to enrich CMV-specific T cells. The data were produced on an Illumina HiSeq 1500. TCRdb handled the public reads itself, with Q25 trimming in fastp and clone calling in MiXCR, and kept productive beta chains. Every distinct CDR3 protein forms one entry, paired with its most common genes and DNA. The sample profile shows 650,000 to 850,000 distinct CDR3 sequences; 25% to 35% of them were found once. Of the sample, under 15% falls within the top ten clones. Their antigen targets remain unknown. This sample comprised cultured CD8+ T cells from PBMCs, obtained from culture after CMV antigen stimulation. The receptors were gathered from a human donor in good health (CMV status not recorded). Some clones in this sample may be carry-over from other donors' samples.

The chain is built from TRBV7-3 and TRBJ2-1; D may match TRBD1 or TRBD2 (6 bases each). Germline V lookup: CDR1 SGHTA, CDR2 FQGTGA. Deletions cut 2 bases from V and 2 bases from J, with 16 bases between. The CDR3 contains 17 residues. The CDR3 loop is CASSLDLRGPAYNEQFF. DNA for the CDR3: TGTGCCAGCAGCTTAGATCTCCGGGGGCCCGCCTACAATGAGCAGTTCTTC.

For this clonotype: A read error may explain this, as a much larger clone is one base away. The V and J genes are TRBV5-1 and TRBJ2-3, with D perhaps TRBD1 (6 bases). Looked up from germline, CDR1 is SGHRS and CDR2 is YFSETQ. CDR3 length equals 13 residues. The DNA for the CDR3 is TGCGCCAGAAGCTTGGAAACAGGGAAGACGCAGTATTTT. Protein: CARSLETGKTQYF. Using reference TRBV5-1 and TRBJ2-3 for the parts outside the CDR3, the full variable domain is KAGVTQTPRYLIKTRGQQVTLSCSPISGHRSVSWYQQTPGQGLQFLFEYFSETQRNKGNFPGRFSGRQFSNSRSEMNVSTLELGDSALYLCARSLETGKTQYFGPGTRLTVL.

This clonotype was counted between two and nine times. This sequence joins TRBV7-2 and TRBJ1-2; D is unresolved. Per germline, CDR1 SGHTA and CDR2 FQGNSA. This CDR3 comprises 14 residues. With 1 base removed from V and 1 base from J, the gap between germline ends came to 7 bases. The CDR3 DNA reads as TGTGCCAGCAGCTTAGAGGAGCTTAACTATGGCTACACCTTC. Translated: CASSLEELNYGYTF.

The gene calls are TRBV20-1 and TRBJ2-4, with D tentatively TRBD1 (5 bases). The V gene's germline CDR1 is DFQATT and CDR2 SNEGSKA (reference sequence). CDR3 size: 11 residues. V lost 4 bases to trimming and J lost 9 bases, with 10 bases between them. This CDR3 reads CSAKAGSIQYF. As DNA, the CDR3 is TGCAGTGCTAAAGCAGGGTCCATTCAGTACTTC.

This rearrangement joins TRBV2 to TRBJ1-5, with D possibly TRBD1 on 5 matching bases. The CDR3 length is 14 residues. V was clipped by 0 bases and J by 7 bases, with 10 bases between them. The germline CDR1 and CDR2 sequences are SNHLY and FYNNEI. In DNA, the CDR3 is TGTGCCAGCAGTGAAGCCAGGGCGTACCAGCCCCAGCATTTT. Amino acids: CASSEARAYQPQHF.

About this clonotype: At one boundary the junction diverges from the germline segment, which might be a read error. This chain uses TRBV7-9 with TRBJ1-4; 7 nucleotides match TRBD1. Germline lookup yields CDR1 SEHNR and CDR2 FQNEAQ (reference sequence). The CDR3 contains 16 residues. CDR3 coding DNA: TGTGTCAGCAGCTGGTTCACAGGGGATTCGGATGAAAAACTGTTTTTT. Amino acid sequence: CVSSWFTGDSDEKLFF.

V gene TRBV7-3 combines with J gene TRBJ2-2; TRBD2 might be the D (5 bases). Germline CDR1 SGHTA, CDR2 FQGTGA. This CDR3 has 15 amino acids. The V gene lost 3 bases and the J gene lost 5 bases, with 13 bases spanning the gap. The CDR3 spells CASSFSQSGTGELFF. The CDR3 DNA follows: TGTGCCAGCAGCTTTTCCCAGAGCGGTACCGGGGAGCTGTTTTTT. The variable domain in full, completed from reference TRBV7-3 and TRBJ2-2, reads GAGVSQTPSNKVTEKGKYVELRCDPISGHTALYWYRQSLGQGPEFLIYFQGTGAADDSGLPNDRFFAVRPEGSVSTLKIQRTERGDSAVYLCASSFSQSGTGELFFGEGSRLTVL.

This clonotype turned up a few times. The rearrangement links TRBV19 to TRBJ1-1; unclear D gene. There are 13 residues in the CDR3. Germline V gives CDR1 LNHDA, CDR2 SQIVND (reference sequence). The ends were cut back, 3 bases at V and 3 bases at J, with 8 bases in the middle. CDR3 nucleotide sequence: TGTGCCAGTAGTATGTTCAGCTACACTGAAGCTTTCTTT. It codes for CASSMFSYTEAFF.

The chain combines TRBV27 with TRBJ2-5; D unclear. This CDR3 spans 13 amino acids. V shed 6 bases and J shed 9 bases, with 17 bases lying between them. Germline V gives CDR1 MNHEY, CDR2 SMNVEV (reference sequence). CDR3 loop: CASSPGLPTSQYF. In DNA, the CDR3 is TGTGCCAGCAGCCCGGGCCTTCCCACTTCCCAGTACTTC.

The J gene is TRBJ2-7, the V gene TRBV7-6, with TRBD1 matching over 7 bases. The CDR3 covers 13 residues. CDR1 and CDR2 (germline): SGHVS, FNYEAQ. V gave up 5 bases and J gave up 3 bases; unmatched junction bases: 4. CDR3 region: CASSMTGYYEQYV. The CDR3 DNA reads as TGTGCCAGCAGCATGACAGGGTACTACGAGCAGTACGTC.

For this clonotype: The limits of the CDR3 on the DNA are not certain, so only TCRdb's listed CDR3 is given. The chain joins TRBV27 to TRBJ2-1; the table's D call of TRBD1 was not tested on the DNA. Germline CDR1 MNHEY, CDR2 SMNVEV (reference sequence). The CDR3 numbers 15 amino acids, ends counted. CDR3 sequence reads: CASILGGATGNEQFF.

This sequence joins TRBV27 and TRBJ2-1; 8 nucleotides line up with TRBD1. Germline trimming cut 0 bases from V and 8 bases from J; bases unmatched to any gene: 6. The V gene's germline CDR1 is MNHEY and CDR2 SMNVEV (reference sequence). The CDR3 is made up of 15 amino acids. In nucleotides, the CDR3 is TGTGCCAGCAGTTTATCGGCAGGGGGCAGGTATGAGCAGTTCTTC. This translates into CASSLSAGGRYEQFF.

This clonotype was picked up one time. The chain joins TRBV4-2 to TRBJ1-4; D not resolved. Germline loops: CDR1 LGHNA, CDR2 YNFKEQ. The CDR3 consists of 17 residues. Between the trimmed V and J ends, which lost 1 base and 12 bases, there was a span of 24 bases. CDR3 nucleotides: TGTGCCAGCAGCCAAGGAAGGAGGGCGGCCTTGGGTATGGAACTGTTTTTT. Protein sequence: CASSQGRRAALGMELFF.

Of note for this clonotype: A much larger clonotype is one base distant, so this may be a read error. The chain joins TRBV7-2 to TRBJ2-7; D is unresolved. The CDR3 is made up of 15 amino acids. The germline V gene has CDR1 SGHTA and CDR2 FQGNSA. CDR3 nucleotide sequence: TGTGTCAGCAGCTTGTTGGGCGGTCGTACCTACGAGCAGTACTTC. Translating gives CVSSLLGGRTYEQYF.

This clonotype was seen once. The genes are TRBV4-1 and TRBJ1-1, with D uncertain. The CDR3 has 16 amino acids. In germline, CDR1 is MGHRA, CDR2 YSYEKL. V dropped 4 bases and J dropped 0 bases, with 15 bases sitting between them. Here the CDR3 DNA reads TGCGCCAGCAGCCCAGGAGTAAGCCGGCTGAACACTGAAGCTTTCTTT. This sequence encodes CASSPGVSRLNTEAFF.

This clonotype was detected only a few times. The chain recombines TRBV7-9 with TRBJ1-1, with 7 positions matching TRBD1. This CDR3 spans 13 amino acids. The junction had 4 bases not matched to a gene; V was cut back by 6 bases and J by 3 bases. The germline V gene has CDR1 SEHNR and CDR2 FQNEAQ (reference sequence). CDR3 sequence: CASRSDRDTEAFF. In DNA form, the CDR3 reads TGTGCCAGCAGAAGCGACAGGGACACTGAAGCTTTCTTT. Using reference TRBV7-9 and TRBJ1-1 for the parts outside the CDR3, the full variable domain is DTGVSQNPRHKITKRGQNVTFRCDPISEHNRLYWYRQTLGQGPEFLTYFQNEAQLEKSRLLSDRFSAERPKGSFSTLEIQRTEQGDSAMYLCASRSDRDTEAFFGQGTRLTVV.

This clonotype was observed a few times. The chain carries TRBV12-3 or TRBV12-4 and TRBJ1-2; D remains unclear. V shed 6 bases and J shed 6 bases, with 14 bases lying between them. The CDR3 is 13 residues long. CDR3 sequence (DNA): TGTGCCAGCAGATCCGACGGGAAGAATGGCTACACCTTC. It codes for CASRSDGKNGYTF.

The chain uses TRBV7-9 and TRBJ2-7, with TRBD2 matching 8 bases. The CDR3 extends over 15 amino acids. Losses at the gene ends were 4 bases for V and 2 bases for J; bases not matched to a gene: 7. Germline-derived CDR1 and CDR2 are SEHNR and FQNEAQ (reference sequence). In DNA, the CDR3 is TGTGCCAGCAGCTCAAGCGGGGGTAGGACCTACGAGCAGTACGTC. Its protein is CASSSSGGRTYEQYV.

This chain joins TRBV7-6 and TRBJ1-4; D may be TRBD1 (5 bases). This CDR3 is 16 amino acids long. CDR1 and CDR2 from the germline V gene are SGHVS and FNYEAQ. The V end was cut by 5 bases, the J end by 6 bases, with 19 bases between. DNA of the CDR3: TGTGCCAGCAGCCAAGCGCCACAGGTGGTTGATGAAAAACTGTTTTTT. It yields the protein CASSQAPQVVDEKLFF. Full variable domain (remainder filled in from reference TRBV7-6 and TRBJ1-4): GAGVSQSPRYKVTKRGQDVALRCDPISGHVSLYWYRQALGQGPEFLTYFNYEAQQDKSGLPNDRFSAERPEGSISTLTIQRTEQRDSAMYRCASSQAPQVVDEKLFFGSGTQLSVL.

This sequence joins TRBV4-1 and TRBJ1-5; TRBD1 might be the D (5 bases). Germline CDR1 is MGHRA and CDR2 is YSYEKL. V was clipped by 0 bases and J by 6 bases, with 12 bases between them. The CDR3 extends over 15 amino acids. This chain's CDR3 is CASSQDRGVGQPQHF. CDR3 bases: TGCGCCAGCAGCCAAGATCGGGGGGTGGGTCAGCCCCAGCATTTT.

This clonotype appeared a few times. This chain links TRBV5-6 with TRBJ2-3; 7 bases fit TRBD1. This CDR3 is 17 amino acids long. CDR1 is SGHDT and CDR2 is YYEEEE in the germline V gene. Germline trimming cut 4 bases from V and 0 bases from J; bases unmatched to any gene: 11. CDR3 sequence (DNA): TGTGCCAGCAGCCGCGACGGGACAGCCTTTAGCACAGATACGCAGTATTTT. Residues: CASSRDGTAFSTDTQYF.

This clonotype was detected only a few times. The chain is built from TRBV19 and TRBJ2-7; TRBD1 is a possible D gene (5 bases). Per germline, CDR1 LNHDA and CDR2 SQIVND (reference sequence). The CDR3 spans 14 residues. Trimming removed 1 base from V and 5 bases from J, with 12 bases in between. CDR3 nucleotides: TGTGCCAGTAGTATAGCAGGGATTCTCAACGAGCAGTACTTC. Its protein product is CASSIAGILNEQYF. The full variable domain, in which reference TRBV19 and TRBJ2-7 provide the parts outside the CDR3, is DGGITQSPKYLFRKEGQNVTLSCEQNLNHDAMYWYRQDPGQGLRLIYYSQIVNDFQKGDIAEGYSVSREKKESFPLTVTSAQKNPTAFYLCASSIAGILNEQYFGPGTRLTVT.

This clonotype was counted only a few times. The V and J genes are TRBV12-5 and TRBJ2-2; tentative D call: TRBD1 (5 bases). The CDR3 has 16 residues. V was cut by 7 bases and J by 1 base, with 16 bases left in between. CDR1 and CDR2 (germline): LGHNT, FRNRAP. The CDR3 is CASASQVDENTGELFF. The CDR3 nucleotides read TGTGCTAGTGCCTCACAGGTCGATGAGAACACCGGGGAGCTGTTTTTT.

This clonotype turned up a few times. The V and J genes are TRBV6-5 and TRBJ2-3, with 10 bases matching TRBD2. The CDR3 contains 16 residues. The germline CDR1 and CDR2 sequences are MNHEY and SVGAGI. V was pared by 6 bases and J by 3 bases, with 9 bases of the junction left unmatched. The CDR3 here is CASRLKRGGLTDTQYF. The CDR3, as DNA: TGTGCCAGCAGACTAAAGCGGGGGGGCCTAACAGATACGCAGTATTTT.

J is TRBJ2-1 and V is TRBV12-3 or TRBV12-4, with 11 nucleotides matching TRBD2. The CDR3 extends over 15 amino acids. Trimming at V came to 5 bases and at J to 6 bases, leaving 6 bases not matched to a gene. The CDR3 here is CASSDTGTSGNEQFF. In nucleotides, the CDR3 is TGTGCCAGCAGTGACACCGGGACTAGCGGCAATGAGCAGTTCTTC.

This clonotype was seen many times. V gene TRBV7-2 combines with J gene TRBJ2-1; 7 bases agree with TRBD2. The CDR3 consists of 20 residues. The V gene end was trimmed by 11 bases and the J gene end by 1 base; junction bases not matched to a gene: 26. CDR1 and CDR2 (germline): SGHTA, FQGNSA. CDR3 bases: TGTGCCCTTAGCAGCCATCTTGGGTTAAAAGCGGGGACTTCCTACAATGAGCAGTTCTTC. It translates to CALSSHLGLKAGTSYNEQFF.

This clonotype was picked up a small number of times. The chain has TRBV5-4 and TRBJ2-3; 9 nucleotides line up with TRBD2. V shed 4 bases and J 0 bases; nucleotides not matched to a gene: 6. The germline V gene encodes CDR1 SGHNT and CDR2 YYREEE (reference sequence). This CDR3 comprises 16 residues. The CDR3 DNA sequence: TGTGCCAGCAGCCCTTTAGCGGGGGAGAGCACAGATACGCAGTATTTT. This gives the protein CASSPLAGESTDTQYF.

The chain carries TRBV2 and TRBJ2-1, with 8 bases matching TRBD1. Germline V CDR1 and CDR2: SNHLY, FYNNEI. The V and J ends lost 8 bases and 2 bases, in that order; junction bases with no gene match: 5. This CDR3 spans 14 amino acids. Here the CDR3 reads CASVDRATYNEQFF. CDR3 sequence (DNA): TGTGCCAGCGTGGACAGGGCAACCTACAATGAGCAGTTCTTC.

This sequence joins TRBV2 and TRBJ1-2; D is uncertain. The CDR3 is made up of 14 amino acids. Germline V gene sequence: CDR1 SNHLY, CDR2 FYNNEI. Deletions cut 7 bases from V and 2 bases from J, with 14 bases between. The CDR3: CASKDSGNNYGYTF. For the CDR3, the DNA is TGTGCCAGCAAAGATTCGGGGAACAACTATGGCTACACCTTC.